This T cell receptor beta chain emerged from a study of T cell responses to AZD1222 COVID-19 vaccine. For this clone: The antigen is not known.

TCRdb's copy holds only in-frame clones and misses some; the assay was immunoSEQ multiplex PCR. The sample's table shows about 140,000 clones. Deletions cut 6 bases from V and 0 bases from J, with 12 bases between. The CDR3 covers 16 residues. Germline V gives CDR1 MDHEN, CDR2 SYDVKM. Findings of the study overall: Regions left unmutated in variants are reportedly the target of nearly half of spike-specific TCRs. None of the repertoires were sampled until the peak T cell response had passed. Two AZD1222 administrations were followed by greater Spike-specific TCR breadth and depth.

The chain recombines TRBV28 with TRBJ1-6; D gene unclear. Sequences were obtained from peripheral blood. This clonotype was sampled from an adult in good health. The chain's CDR3 is CASRRAESSYNSPLHF. The CDR3 DNA reads as TGTGCCAGCAGACGGGCGGAGAGCTCCTATAATTCACCCCTCCACTTT. Full variable domain (rest looked up from reference TRBV28 and TRBJ1-6): DVKVTQSSRYLVKRTGEKVFLECVQDMDHENMFWYRQDPGLGLRLIYFSYDVKMKEKGDIPEGYSVSREKKERFSLILESASTNQTSMYLCASRRAESSYNSPLHFGNGTRLTVT.